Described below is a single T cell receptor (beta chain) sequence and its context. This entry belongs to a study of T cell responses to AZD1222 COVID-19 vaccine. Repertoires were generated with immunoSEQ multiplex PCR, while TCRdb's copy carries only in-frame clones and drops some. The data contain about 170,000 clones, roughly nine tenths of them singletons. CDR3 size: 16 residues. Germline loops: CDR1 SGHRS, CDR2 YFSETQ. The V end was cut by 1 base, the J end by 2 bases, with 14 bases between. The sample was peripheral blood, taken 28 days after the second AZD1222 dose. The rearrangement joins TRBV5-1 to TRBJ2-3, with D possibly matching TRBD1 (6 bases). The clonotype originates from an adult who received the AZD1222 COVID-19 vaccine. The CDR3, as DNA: TGCGCCAGCAGCTTGTGGCCAGGGGAGACCACAGATACGCAGTATTTT. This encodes CASSLWPGETTDTQYF.